A selection of T cell receptor beta chains follows, all from one sample in a study of Ad26.COV2.S vaccination and SARS-CoV-2 variants. Produced via immunoSEQ multiplex PCR; TCRdb's table is partial and in-frame only. The sample lists about 400,000 clones, 80% to 90% occurring once. Sample: peripheral blood, taken in a trial of Ad26.COV2.S vaccine versus placebo. Receptor source: a person aged 18-65 years who received the Ad26.COV2.S COVID-19 vaccine or a placebo. Both conserved end residues are part of each CDR3.

length: 14
V: TRBV9
CDR3: CASSVVSTTGELFF

length: 13
V: TRBV28
CDR3: CASSLGQETEAFF

length: 15
V: TRBV5-1
CDR3: CASSASGRADNEQFF

length: 13
V: TRBV10-1
CDR3: CASRGGKTSPLHF

length: 13
V: TRBV30
CDR3: CAWSFSSRETQYF

length: 14
V: TRBV2
CDR3: CASSGERGNQPQHF

length: 15
V: TRBV6-5
CDR3: CASSYMPGQGAEQYF

length: 16
V: TRBV9
CDR3: CASSVIAAGGPGELFF

length: 15
V: TRBV7-9
CDR3: CASSSGRDMNTEAFF

length: 15
V: TRBV18
CDR3: CASSPSSGVYEKLFF

length: 14
V: TRBV10-3
CDR3: CAISGRGPGGEQYF

length: 16
V: TRBV12-5
CDR3: CASGLVTEWVYNEQFF

length: 14
V: TRBV18
CDR3: CASSPGGVTDTQYF

length: 15
V: TRBV7-8
CDR3: CASGQSGLTNEKLFF

length: 13
V: TRBV7-2
CDR3: CASSVGPKDEQFF

length: 15
V: TRBV6-5
CDR3: CASSGDSYSNQPQHF